This T cell receptor beta chain was sequenced in a study of blood T cell repertoires in COVID-19. Overall study: Acute and convalescent COVID-19 samples came from the United States, Italy and Spain. Nucleic acid was either cDNA or gDNA, and it came from T cells, B-cell-depleted T cells, or PBMCs.

Per the authors' pipeline: Reference gene primers were amplified, and this amplification served to estimate nucleated cell counts. The data were produced by immunoSEQ multiplex PCR, yet TCRdb's version contains in-frame clones alone and is incomplete. The V and J calls and clone size are taken from that table; D and trimming were inferred from the DNA. The data contain about 200,000 clones, about nine tenths of them singletons. Per the germline V gene, CDR1 is SGHTA and CDR2 is FQGNSA. The CDR3 extends over 14 amino acids. Trimming cost V 3 bases and J 4 bases, with 12 bases left between them. The source of this sequence is a man aged 18 to 30 with active or convalescent COVID-19. V is TRBV7-2 and J is TRBJ2-5, with a weak D call TRBD1 (5 bases). Material for sequencing was peripheral blood. For the CDR3, the DNA is TGTGCCAGCAGCTTTCGTGGGGCCCGAGAGACCCAGTACTTC. This translates into CASSFRGARETQYF.